The 25 T cell receptor beta chains below come from one sample, sequenced in a study of blood T cell repertoires in COVID-19 (dated by TCRdb to between 2020 and 2021). Libraries came from the immunoSEQ multiplex PCR assay. This is the immuneACCESS table as TCRdb keeps it, with only in-frame sequences that have V and J called. A part of the clones is gone; compared with another copy, unresolved V genes explain less than half, and the rest is unexplained. This sample lists about 250,000 clones; over 80% were detected once. In total, the top ten clones hold 1.9% of the sample. The sample taken for sequencing was PBMCs or T cells enriched from blood (not recorded which). These receptor sequences come from a woman aged 18-30 years who had recovered from COVID-19.

The chain has TRBV19 and TRBJ1-4; D remains ambiguous. CDR1 and CDR2 (germline): LNHDA, SQIVND (reference sequence). The CDR3 length is 15 residues. V gave up 7 bases and J gave up 0 bases, with 12 bases separating them. CDR3 DNA sequence: TGTGCCAGTACTCAGGAAGTAGCAACTAATGAAAAACTGTTTTTT. Its translation: CASTQEVATNEKLFF.

The rearrangement joins TRBV29-1 to TRBJ1-4, with 8 bases identical to TRBD1. Trimming removed 7 bases from V and 2 bases from J; junction bases left unmatched: 3. The CDR3 runs to 13 residues. The germline CDR1 and CDR2 sequences are SQVTM and ANQGSEA. In DNA form, the CDR3 reads TGCAGCGGACAGGGGCATACTAATGAAAAACTGTTTTTT. It encodes CSGQGHTNEKLFF.

J is TRBJ2-3 and V is TRBV7-3; D may be TRBD1 (5 bases). Trimming took off 5 bases at V and 4 bases at J, with 19 bases between the two ends. Germline assignment: CDR1 SGHTA and CDR2 FQGTGA. This CDR3 region has 16 residues. The CDR3 sequence is CASSLLGQGAADTQYF. The CDR3 DNA follows: TGTGCCAGCAGCCTCCTAGGGCAGGGTGCAGCAGATACGCAGTATTTT.

V gene TRBV5-4 combines with J gene TRBJ1-1; 8 positions agree with TRBD1. The germline gives CDR1 SGHNT, CDR2 YYREEE (reference sequence). V lost 2 bases to trimming and J lost 1 base; unmatched junction nucleotides: 1. The CDR3 is 14 residues long. The CDR3 sequence: CASSFGQGNTEAFF. The DNA of the CDR3 is TGTGCCAGCAGCTTCGGACAGGGGAACACTGAAGCTTTCTTT.

This chain joins TRBV7-3 and TRBJ2-5; TRBD1 agrees at 12 bases. V gave up 2 bases and J gave up 2 bases; unmatched junction bases: 6. Germline-derived CDR1 and CDR2 are SGHTA and FQGTGA. This CDR3 contains 17 residues. The CDR3, as DNA: TGTGCCAGCAGCTTATCCCGGGACAGGGGGCCGCAAGAGACCCAGTACTTC. The encoded protein is CASSLSRDRGPQETQYF.

The CDR3 loop reads CASSFPGQGTEAFF. The CDR3 bases are TGTGCCAGCAGCTTCCCGGGACAGGGCACTGAAGCTTTCTTT. The gene calls are TRBV3-1 (or the pseudogene TRBV3-2) and TRBJ1-1, with TRBD1 identical over 9 bases. CDR1 is LGHDT, CDR2 YNNKEL, per germline (reference sequence). The ends lost 5 bases at V and 4 bases at J; junction bases unmatched: 5. The CDR3 is made up of 14 amino acids.

Turning to this clone: The junction does not match germline at one end; this may be a read error. This chain links TRBV9 with TRBJ2-2; maybe TRBD1 (5 bases). The V gene's germline CDR1 is SGDLS and CDR2 YYNGEE. The CDR3 runs to 14 residues. The DNA for the CDR3 is TGTGCCAGCAGCAAGAACAGGAACGCCGGGGAGCTGTTTTTT. This translates into CASSKNRNAGELFF.

The CDR3 loop reads CASSPQGYSNQPQHF. The CDR3 DNA reads TGTGCCAGCTCACCGCAGGGATATAGCAATCAGCCCCAGCATTTT. The chain recombines TRBV18 with TRBJ1-5, with D perhaps matching TRBD1 (5 bases). The germline gives CDR1 KGHSH, CDR2 LQKENI. Deletions cut 3 bases from V and 0 bases from J, with 9 bases between. The length of the CDR3 is 15 residues.

The chain couples TRBV6-5 to TRBJ1-1; 7 positions agree with TRBD1. This CDR3 has 12 amino acids. CDR1 and CDR2 from the germline V gene are MNHEY and SVGAGI. V shed 6 bases and J 7 bases; nucleotides not matched to a gene: 5. The DNA of the CDR3 is TGTGCCAGCAGCTATCGACAGGGTGAAGCTTTCTTT. This codes for CASSYRQGEAFF.

The chain uses TRBV2 and TRBJ1-2; a possible D gene is TRBD1 (5 bases). Trimming cost V 9 bases and J 4 bases, with 12 bases left between them. The CDR3 is 12 residues long. Per germline, CDR1 SNHLY and CDR2 FYNNEI. The CDR3: CARLKGVYGYTF. CDR3 coding DNA: TGTGCCAGACTCAAAGGGGTCTATGGCTACACCTTC.

The genes are TRBV6-1 and TRBJ1-3; 10 bases fit TRBD1. Trimming took 0 bases from V and 3 from J; bases not matched to a gene: 5. This CDR3 contains 17 residues. From germline, CDR1 is MNHNS and CDR2 SASEGT. CDR3 residues: CASSEAGGQGNGNTIYF. The CDR3 nucleotides read TGTGCCAGCAGTGAAGCGGGGGGACAGGGGAATGGAAACACCATATATTTT.

This clone was observed once. The rearrangement links TRBV12-3 or TRBV12-4 to TRBJ1-5; 9 bases are a match to TRBD1. This CDR3 comprises 13 residues. V was clipped by 8 bases and J by 2 bases; unmatched bases: 1. The CDR3 bases are TGTGCCAGCGGGGACAGGGGCAATCAGCCCCAGCATTTT. Protein sequence: CASGDRGNQPQHF.

This chain uses TRBV20-1 with TRBJ1-6; D gene ambiguous. CDR3 length: 13 amino acids. V lost 3 bases to trimming and J lost 9 bases, with 12 bases between them. Germline V gene sequence: CDR1 DFQATT, CDR2 SNEGSKA (reference sequence). The CDR3 reads CSASPGPPSPLHF. CDR3 in DNA: TGCAGTGCTAGTCCTGGCCCCCCTTCACCCCTCCACTTT.

The chain combines TRBV7-9 with TRBJ2-3, with 7 bases fitting TRBD2. CDR1 is SEHNR, CDR2 FQNEAQ, per germline (reference sequence). The ends lost 5 bases at V and 0 bases at J; junction bases unmatched: 5. This CDR3 contains 15 residues. The CDR3 region is CASSPRTRSTDTQYF. The DNA for the CDR3 is TGTGCCAGCAGCCCCCGGACTAGAAGCACAGATACGCAGTATTTT.

The genes are TRBV7-2 and TRBJ2-1, with TRBD2 identical over 11 bases. V gave up 2 bases and J gave up 9 bases; unmatched junction bases: 12. This CDR3 is 17 amino acids long. Germline CDR1 is SGHTA and CDR2 is FQGNSA. CDR3 DNA: TGTGCCAGCAGCTTAAATCTAGCGGGGGGTACAAGGGGTGAGCAGTTCTTC. Translation: CASSLNLAGGTRGEQFF.

The rearrangement joins TRBV5-1 to TRBJ1-4; D ambiguous. V was pared by 3 bases and J by 8 bases, with 11 bases between. CDR3 length: 13 residues. CDR1 is SGHRS and CDR2 is YFSETQ in the germline V gene. CDR3 DNA: TGCGCCAGCAGCTCCCCGGGGTCGGAAAAACTGTTTTTT. The encoded protein is CASSSPGSEKLFF.

This clone was found many times. This chain connects TRBV20-1 to TRBJ1-5; D gene uncertain. The CDR3 is 10 residues long. Germline loops: CDR1 DFQATT, CDR2 SNEGSKA (reference sequence). The CDR3, as DNA: TGCGGCAGTAGCAATCAGCCCCAGCATTTT. This sequence encodes CGSSNQPQHF.

This sequence joins TRBV12-3 or TRBV12-4 and TRBJ1-2, with D uncertain. This CDR3 comprises 12 residues. Trimming removed 1 base at V and 5 bases at J, with 5 bases between. The CDR3 nucleotides are TGTGCCAGCAGTTTAGGGGCTTATGGCTACACCTTC. It translates to CASSLGAYGYTF.

The rearrangement joins TRBV5-1 to TRBJ2-5, with TRBD1 as a possible D gene (6 bases). The CDR3 consists of 16 residues. V was trimmed by 1 base and J by 1 base, leaving 14 bases between them. From germline, CDR1 is SGHRS and CDR2 YFSETQ. The CDR3 DNA reads TGCGCCAGCAGCTTGACACCGGGACACATCCAAGAGACCCAGTACTTC. Translation: CASSLTPGHIQETQYF. The complete variable domain, with remaining parts taken from reference TRBV5-1 and TRBJ2-5, reads KAGVTQTPRYLIKTRGQQVTLSCSPISGHRSVSWYQQTPGQGLQFLFEYFSETQRNKGNFPGRFSGRQFSNSRSEMNVSTLELGDSALYLCASSLTPGHIQETQYFGPGTRLLVL.

CDR3 sequence (DNA): TGCGCCAGCAGCCTTAGGGACAGCAACTACGAGCAGTACTTC. The encoded protein is CASSLRDSNYEQYF. The chain has TRBV4-1 and TRBJ2-7; 7 bases are a match to TRBD1. Trimming took 4 bases from V and 3 from J; bases not matched to a gene: 6. Germline CDR1 reads MGHRA; CDR2 reads YSYEKL. This CDR3 contains 14 residues.

The rearrangement links TRBV4-1 to TRBJ1-5; D is ambiguous. Germline loops: CDR1 MGHRA, CDR2 YSYEKL. CDR3 length: 13 residues. V lost 4 bases to trimming and J lost 5 bases, with 9 bases between them. CDR3 protein: CASSPLADQPQHF. CDR3 bases: TGCGCCAGCAGCCCCCTGGCAGATCAGCCCCAGCATTTT.

The sample holds one count of this clone. The chain links TRBV2 to TRBJ1-5; D is uncertain. Looked up from germline, CDR1 is SNHLY and CDR2 is FYNNEI. V gave up 1 base and J gave up 7 bases, with 14 bases separating them. The CDR3 is made up of 15 amino acids. The CDR3 here is CASSEERARGQPQHF. In DNA, the CDR3 is TGTGCCAGCAGTGAAGAGAGGGCGCGTGGGCAGCCCCAGCATTTT.

This clone has a single count. The chain combines TRBV19 with TRBJ1-6; a possible D gene is TRBD1 (5 bases). Germline lookup yields CDR1 LNHDA and CDR2 SQIVND (reference sequence). The CDR3 is 14 residues long. The V end was cut by 3 bases, the J end by 9 bases, with 12 bases between. CDR3 bases: TGTGCCAGTAGTATCGGGGGTGGTGGTTCACCCCTCCACTTT. As protein: CASSIGGGGSPLHF.

The genes are TRBV11-2 and TRBJ2-7, with 13 bases matching TRBD2. The trim removed 0 bases at V and 3 bases at J, leaving 5 bases unmatched. Looked up from germline, CDR1 is SGHAT and CDR2 is FQNNGV. The CDR3 is 17 residues long. The CDR3 spells CASSLDGGLAGRYEQYF. The CDR3 bases are TGTGCCAGCAGCTTAGATGGGGGACTAGCGGGACGCTACGAGCAGTACTTC.

The genes are TRBV5-1 and TRBJ2-1; a possible D gene is TRBD2 (5 bases). V was clipped by 0 bases and J by 15 bases, with 16 bases between them. CDR3 length equals 13 residues. Germline CDR1 and CDR2: SGHRS and YFSETQ. The CDR3 DNA reads TGCGCCAGCAGCTTGGGTATCGAGACTAATCCGTTCTTC. This gives the protein CASSLGIETNPFF.